This T cell receptor beta chain was retrieved from a study of T cells in Graves' hyperthyroidism and ophthalmopathy. Whole-study findings and limits: Expanded thyroid clonotypes (above 0.001) were mostly also found in blood.

Regarding this clonotype: Its antigen is unidentified.

The CDR3 regions of TCR beta were amplified from RNA transcripts. The study used the HTBI primer set for a first-round RT-PCR of the TCR CDR3. Using its own MiXCR run on the multiplex PCR reads, TCRdb lists one record per CDR3 protein. Of 450,000 to 650,000 distinct CDR3 sequences in the sample, 14% were seen once. A NOSPECS grade of at least 4, a Clinical Activity Score of at least 3 and duration under 3 months were recorded in ophthalmopathy patients. From roughly 9.2 ml of fresh peripheral blood, PBMCs were isolated. Germline V gene sequence: CDR1 ENHRY, CDR2 SYGVKD. CDR3 size: 12 residues. V lost 4 bases and J lost 2, with 5 bases in between.

The sequence came from a woman between 18 and 29 years old with Graves' ophthalmopathy. This chain joins TRBV10-3 and TRBJ1-1; D uncertain. The sequenced sample consisted of blood. The CDR3 loop is CAISAVNTEAFF. CDR3 in DNA: TGTGCCATCAGTGCCGTAAACACTGAAGCTTTCTTT.